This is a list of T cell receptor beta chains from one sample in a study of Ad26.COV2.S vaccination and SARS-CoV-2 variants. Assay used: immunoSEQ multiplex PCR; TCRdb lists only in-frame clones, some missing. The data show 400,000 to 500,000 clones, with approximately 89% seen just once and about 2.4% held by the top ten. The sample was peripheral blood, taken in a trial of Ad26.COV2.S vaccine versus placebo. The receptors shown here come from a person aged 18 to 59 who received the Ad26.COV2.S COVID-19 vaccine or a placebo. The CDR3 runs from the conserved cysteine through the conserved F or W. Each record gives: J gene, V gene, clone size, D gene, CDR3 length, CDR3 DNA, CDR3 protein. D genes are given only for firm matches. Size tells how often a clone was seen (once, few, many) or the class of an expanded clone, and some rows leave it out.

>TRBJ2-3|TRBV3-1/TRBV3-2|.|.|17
TGTGCCAGCAGCCGCCGGTTAGGGGAGGTGGGAACAGATACGCAGTATTTT
CASSRRLGEVGTDTQYF
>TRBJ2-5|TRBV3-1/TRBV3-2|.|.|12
TGTGCCAGCAGCCAACAACAAGAGACCCAGTACTTC
CASSQQQETQYF
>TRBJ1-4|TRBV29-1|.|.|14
TGCAGCGTCCTGGACACTACAACTAATGAAAAACTGTTTTTT
CSVLDTTTNEKLFF
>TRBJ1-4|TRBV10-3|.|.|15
TGTGCCATCGGGTCCTCGGGGTCAACTAATGAAAAACTGTTTTTT
CAIGSSGSTNEKLFF
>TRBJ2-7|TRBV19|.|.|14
TGTGCCAGTAGTATAGAAGTGGGGCACTACGAGCAGTACTTC
CASSIEVGHYEQYF
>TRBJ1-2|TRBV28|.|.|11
TGTGCTACTTTCAGGGGAGGTGGCTACACCTTC
CATFRGGGYTF
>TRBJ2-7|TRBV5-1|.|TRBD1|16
TGCGCCAGCAGCTGGGACCCGGGACAGGGTTCTCTCGAGCAGTACTTC
CASSWDPGQGSLEQYF
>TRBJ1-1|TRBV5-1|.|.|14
TGCGCCAGCAGCTTGTGGGGACTGAACACTGAAGCTTTCTTT
CASSLWGLNTEAFF
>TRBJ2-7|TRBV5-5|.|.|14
TGTGCCAGCAGCAGCGGGACAAGAACCTACGAGCAGTACTTC
CASSSGTRTYEQYF
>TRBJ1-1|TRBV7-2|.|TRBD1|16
TGTGCCAGCAGCTTATCCCCCGGGCAGGGGGGCACTGAAGCTTTCTTT
CASSLSPGQGGTEAFF
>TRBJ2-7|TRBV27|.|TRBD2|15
TGTGCCAGCAGTCTGTTAGCGGGGGGATTGTACGAGCAGTACTTC
CASSLLAGGLYEQYF
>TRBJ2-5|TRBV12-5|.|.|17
TGTGCTAGTGGTCGATCCTCAGGGGCCCGGTACCAAGAGACCCAGTACTTC
CASGRSSGARYQETQYF
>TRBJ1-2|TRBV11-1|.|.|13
TGTGCCAGCAGTCCCGGGCCCAGATATGGCTACACCTTC
CASSPGPRYGYTF
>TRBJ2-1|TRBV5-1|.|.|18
TGCGCCAGCAGCCTGGGGCCCTCAAGCGATCAACTGGACAATGAGCAGTTCTTC
CASSLGPSSDQLDNEQFF
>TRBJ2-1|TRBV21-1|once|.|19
TGTGCCAGCAGCGACCTGCCAACATTGAACCCATATGGGGACAATGAGCAGTTCTTC
CASSDLPTLNPYGDNEQFF
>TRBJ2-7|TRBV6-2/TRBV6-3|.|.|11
TGTGCCAGCAGTTCCATCTACGAGCAGTACTTC
CASSSIYEQYF
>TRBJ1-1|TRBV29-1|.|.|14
TGCAGCGTCCATCTGAGGGGCTCGTGGACTGAAGCTTTCTTT
CSVHLRGSWTEAFF
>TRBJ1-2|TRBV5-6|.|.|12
TGTGCCAGCAGCTTTGCTCGATATGGCTACACCTTC
CASSFARYGYTF
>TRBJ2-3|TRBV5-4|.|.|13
TGTGCCAGCAGCCCCCCCAGGACAGATACGCAGTATTTT
CASSPPRTDTQYF
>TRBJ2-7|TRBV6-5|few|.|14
TGTGCCAGCAGGAGGACAAGGAGCTCCTACGAGCAGTACTTC
CASRRTRSSYEQYF